This passage covers 26 T cell receptor beta chains from one sample sequenced in a study of blood T cell repertoires in COVID-19. Repertoires were generated with immunoSEQ multiplex PCR, while TCRdb's copy carries only in-frame clones and drops some. The sample gives 160,000 or so clones, roughly 87% of which show up once; around 1.5% is in the top ten. Material for sequencing was peripheral blood. All receptors come from a woman aged 50 to 65 with acute or convalescent COVID-19.

The genes are TRBV30 and TRBJ1-1; D remains ambiguous. Per the germline V gene, CDR1 is GTSNPN and CDR2 is SVGIG (reference sequence). This CDR3 spans 13 amino acids. Trimming pared 0 bases from V and 4 bases from J, leaving 9 bases between. In DNA, the CDR3 is TGTGCCTGGAGTGTACACGGGATCACTGAAGCTTTCTTT. This gives the protein CAWSVHGITEAFF. Variable domain in full (rest from reference TRBV30 and TRBJ1-1): SQTIHQWPATLVQPVGSPLSLECTVEGTSNPNLYWYRQAAGRGLQLLFYSVGIGQISSEVPQNLSASRPQDRQFILSSKKLLLSDSGFYLCAWSVHGITEAFFGQGTRLTVV.

This sequence joins TRBV9 and TRBJ1-5; tentatively, D is TRBD1 (6 bases). The CDR3 length is 13 residues. V shed 4 bases and J shed 9 bases, with 14 bases lying between them. CDR1 is SGDLS, CDR2 YYNGEE, per germline. In DNA, the CDR3 is TGTGCCAGCAGCAAGACAGGTGGTGGGCCCCAGCATTTT. Its protein is CASSKTGGGPQHF.

The chain has TRBV7-9 and TRBJ2-7; 7 nucleotides agree with TRBD1. Trimming at V came to 5 bases and at J to 3 bases, leaving 7 bases not matched to a gene. Germline CDR1 reads SEHNR; CDR2 reads FQNEAQ (reference sequence). The CDR3 has 14 amino acids. The CDR3 loop reads CASSNRQGNYEQYF. CDR3 nucleotides: TGTGCCAGCAGCAATCGACAGGGCAACTACGAGCAGTACTTC.

The chain has TRBV5-6 and TRBJ1-2; maybe TRBD1 (5 bases). Germline lookup yields CDR1 SGHDT and CDR2 YYEEEE. Trimming left V 0 bases short and J 6 bases short, with 18 bases between. The CDR3 is 16 residues long. DNA for the CDR3: TGTGCCAGCAGCTTGGGGCTCAAGGGAAAAGGGGATGGCTACACCTTC. This codes for CASSLGLKGKGDGYTF.

This clone was recorded at least ten times. The chain carries TRBV7-9 and TRBJ2-5, with D possibly matching TRBD2 (5 bases). CDR1 SEHNR and CDR2 FQNEAQ come from the germline V gene (reference sequence). The CDR3 runs to 14 residues. V was clipped by 1 base and J by 1 base, with 7 bases between them. CDR3 residues: CASSLGSGQETQYF. In nucleotides, the CDR3 is TGTGCCAGCAGCTTAGGGAGCGGCCAAGAGACCCAGTACTTC.

This chain joins TRBV11-3 and TRBJ2-3; 8 bases line up with TRBD2. Germline CDR1 is SGHNT and CDR2 is YENEEA. The CDR3 is 14 residues long. Trimming cost V 5 bases and J 3 bases; bases outside gene matches: 4. The CDR3 spells CASSLSGATDTQYF. CDR3 bases: TGTGCCAGCAGCCTTAGCGGGGCAACAGATACGCAGTATTTT.

This clone was seen just once. The chain uses TRBV4-1 and TRBJ2-5, with 15 bases fitting TRBD2. This CDR3 has 15 residues. V lost 4 bases and J lost 4; bases outside the gene matches: 1. The germline gives CDR1 MGHRA, CDR2 YSYEKL. The CDR3: CASSPGLAGGETQYF. The CDR3 DNA is TGCGCCAGCAGCCCGGGACTAGCGGGAGGAGAGACCCAGTACTTC.

This clone was counted once. J is TRBJ1-3 and V is TRBV30; D is possibly TRBD1 (5 bases). The CDR3 length is 16 residues. The germline gives CDR1 GTSNPN, CDR2 SVGIG (reference sequence). Trimming cost V 0 bases and J 5 bases, with 17 bases left between them. The CDR3 loop is CAWSVREGRRRNTIYF. In DNA form, the CDR3 reads TGTGCCTGGAGTGTAAGGGAGGGGCGCAGAAGAAACACCATATATTTT.

This rearrangement joins TRBV5-5 to TRBJ1-6; 10 positions agree with TRBD1. The CDR3 loop spans 14 amino acids. The germline V gene encodes CDR1 SGHKS and CDR2 YYEKEE (reference sequence). The junction had 4 bases not matched to a gene; V was cut back by 4 bases and J by 9 bases. This chain's CDR3 is CASSPGQGLSPLHF. The CDR3 DNA sequence: TGTGCCAGCAGCCCGGGACAGGGGCTTTCACCCCTCCACTTT.

This rearrangement joins TRBV25-1 to TRBJ2-1; D gene unclear. The V gene's germline CDR1 is MGHDK and CDR2 SYGVNS. V shed 5 bases and J shed 4 bases, with 3 bases lying between them. This CDR3 comprises 11 residues. The CDR3 coding sequence is TGTGCCAGCAGTACTTACAATGAGCAGTTCTTC. This gives the protein CASSTYNEQFF.

The rearrangement uses TRBV7-6 and TRBJ2-3, with 8 nucleotides matching TRBD1. Germline V gene lookup returns CDR1 SGHVS and CDR2 FNYEAQ. V was pared by 2 bases and J by 0 bases, with 4 bases of the junction left unmatched. CDR3 length: 16 amino acids. CDR3 protein: CASSLIRQGSTDTQYF. CDR3 sequence (DNA): TGTGCCAGCAGCTTAATCCGACAGGGGAGCACAGATACGCAGTATTTT.

V usage is TRBV11-3 and J usage is TRBJ2-7, with 9 positions matching TRBD1. V shed 6 bases, J shed 6 bases, and the junction held 9 bases outside the gene matches. Per the germline V gene, CDR1 is SGHNT and CDR2 is YENEEA. This CDR3 has 14 amino acids. CDR3 nucleotide sequence: TGTGCCAGCAGTCGGGGACAGGGCAGTGCCGAGCAGTACTTC. It translates to CASSRGQGSAEQYF.

The V call is TRBV13, the J call TRBJ2-5, with D maybe TRBD2 (6 bases). CDR1 and CDR2 from the germline V gene are PRHDT and FYEKMQ (reference sequence). V lost 1 base and J lost 2, with 8 bases in between. The CDR3 spans 14 residues. The DNA for the CDR3 is TGTGCCAGCAGCTTAGAGGAGGGTCAAGAGACCCAGTACTTC. It yields the protein CASSLEEGQETQYF.

V usage is TRBV19 and J usage is TRBJ1-1; D is uncertain. Between the trimmed V and J ends, which lost 6 bases and 0 bases, there was a span of 14 bases. Germline CDR1 and CDR2: LNHDA and SQIVND (reference sequence). The CDR3 extends over 15 amino acids. As DNA, the CDR3 is TGTGCCAGTAGGCCCTTGACACTTATGAACACTGAAGCTTTCTTT. Encoded protein: CASRPLTLMNTEAFF.

This chain links TRBV13 with TRBJ2-7; tentative D call: TRBD2 (7 bases). V was trimmed by 4 bases and J by 1 base, leaving 14 bases between them. This CDR3 has 15 residues. Germline V CDR1 and CDR2: PRHDT, FYEKMQ (reference sequence). CDR3: CASSWGRGRSYEQYF. DNA of the CDR3: TGTGCCAGCAGCTGGGGGCGGGGGAGATCCTACGAGCAGTACTTC.

Only one count was recorded for this clone. The gene calls are TRBV11-3 and TRBJ2-7; perhaps TRBD2 as D (6 bases). There are 13 residues in the CDR3. Trimming left V 8 bases short and J 5 bases short, with 16 bases between. Germline V gene lookup returns CDR1 SGHNT and CDR2 YENEEA. CDR3 amino acids: CASPAGPRDEQYF. The CDR3 DNA sequence: TGTGCCAGCCCTGCGGGGCCAAGGGACGAGCAGTACTTC.

The chain employs TRBV19 and TRBJ1-1; D is perhaps TRBD1 (5 bases). V was clipped by 5 bases and J by 0 bases, with 13 bases between them. Germline assignment: CDR1 LNHDA and CDR2 SQIVND (reference sequence). There are 15 residues in the CDR3. DNA of the CDR3: TGTGCCAGTAGTCAGGGTGGAGTAATGAACACTGAAGCTTTCTTT. This encodes CASSQGGVMNTEAFF.

The chain uses TRBV18 and TRBJ1-1; D remains unclear. Trimming stripped 6 bases from V and 4 bases from J, with 9 bases between. Germline V CDR1 and CDR2: KGHSH, LQKENI. This CDR3 contains 12 residues. The chain's CDR3 is CASSRPGTEAFF. CDR3 DNA: TGTGCCAGCTCCAGGCCTGGCACTGAAGCTTTCTTT.

V gene TRBV30 combines with J gene TRBJ2-7; D is unclear. Between the trimmed V and J ends, which lost 3 bases and 9 bases, there was a span of 18 bases. CDR1 is GTSNPN and CDR2 is SVGIG in the germline V gene (reference sequence). This CDR3 region has 13 residues. The CDR3 loop is CAWSAASGVGQYF. CDR3 DNA sequence: TGTGCCTGGAGCGCAGCGTCTGGAGTTGGGCAGTACTTC.

J is TRBJ1-1 and V is TRBV27; 8 bases are shared with TRBD1. The CDR3 contains 14 residues. The trim removed 5 bases at V and 6 bases at J, leaving 8 bases unmatched. The germline CDR1 and CDR2 sequences are MNHEY and SMNVEV (reference sequence). Here the CDR3 DNA reads TGTGCCAGCAGTCTTAAAGGACAGGGTTCTGAAGCTTTCTTT. Protein product: CASSLKGQGSEAFF.

This clone was seen only a few times. V is TRBV25-1 and J is TRBJ1-6; TRBD1 agrees at 10 bases. This CDR3 contains 17 residues. Trimming took 6 bases from V and 7 from J; bases not matched to a gene: 12. CDR1 MGHDK and CDR2 SYGVNS come from the germline V gene. The CDR3 loop is CASRPSAPGQGNSPLHF. In DNA, the CDR3 is TGTGCCAGCAGGCCCTCCGCTCCGGGACAGGGGAATTCACCCCTCCACTTT.

This sequence joins TRBV6-5 and TRBJ1-4, with TRBD1 matching over 8 bases. The germline CDR1 and CDR2 sequences are MNHEY and SVGAGI. CDR3 size: 15 residues. Trimming cost V 2 bases and J 7 bases; bases outside gene matches: 6. DNA of the CDR3: TGTGCCAGCAGTTACGGTGTAGGACAGGGTGAAAAACTGTTTTTT. Protein: CASSYGVGQGEKLFF.

The chain employs TRBV20-1 and TRBJ2-7; TRBD2 might be the D (6 bases). The ends were cut back, 4 bases at V and 5 bases at J, with 9 bases in the middle. This CDR3 comprises 11 residues. Germline CDR1 reads DFQATT; CDR2 reads SNEGSKA (reference sequence). The CDR3 DNA sequence: TGCAGTGCTAAGAGCGGGCACGAGCAGTACTTC. This translates into CSAKSGHEQYF.

V is TRBV19 and J is TRBJ1-4, with 7 positions matching TRBD1. The CDR3 covers 18 residues. The ends lost 6 bases at V and 2 bases at J; junction bases unmatched: 15. The germline CDR1 and CDR2 sequences are LNHDA and SQIVND (reference sequence). CDR3 sequence: CASRAHLYRGRTNEKLFF. CDR3 bases: TGTGCCAGTAGGGCCCACCTTTACAGGGGACGTACTAATGAAAAACTGTTTTTT.

J is TRBJ2-4 and V is TRBV5-1; D possibly corresponds to TRBD1 (5 bases). There are 14 residues in the CDR3. Germline V CDR1 and CDR2: SGHRS, YFSETQ. Trimming left V 2 bases short and J 6 bases short, with 12 bases between. The CDR3 nucleotides are TGCGCCAGCAGCTTTGGCCTAGGGGCAAACATTCAGTACTTC. It specifies CASSFGLGANIQYF.

This clone was counted once. The V and J genes are TRBV5-1 and TRBJ2-3, with D unresolved. CDR1 and CDR2 from the germline V gene are SGHRS and YFSETQ. The CDR3 totals 14 residues. The germline V and J ends were trimmed by 0 bases and 5 bases, with 10 bases remaining between them. CDR3 DNA sequence: TGCGCCAGCAGCTTGGGCGCTACAGAAGATACGCAGTATTTT. This sequence encodes CASSLGATEDTQYF. Variable domain in full (rest from reference TRBV5-1 and TRBJ2-3): KAGVTQTPRYLIKTRGQQVTLSCSPISGHRSVSWYQQTPGQGLQFLFEYFSETQRNKGNFPGRFSGRQFSNSRSEMNVSTLELGDSALYLCASSLGATEDTQYFGPGTRLTVL.